A single sample gave rise to the 9 T cell receptor beta chains below, sequenced in a study of CD8 T cells in Susac syndrome. With random hexamers, roughly 0.5 to 1 ug RNA was reverse transcribed. TCRdb re-analysed the immunoSEQ multiplex PCR reads in MiXCR, keeping a single row per CDR3 protein. Here the sample spans under 150,000 distinct CDR3 sequences, approximately 94% being singletons. Specimen: CD4+ T cells from PBMCs. The source is a human donor with multiple sclerosis.

V is TRBV5-1 and J is TRBJ2-5; D is tentatively TRBD1 or TRBD2 (5 bases each). Germline CDR1 and CDR2: SGHRS and YFSETQ. V was cut by 4 bases and J by 5 bases, with 18 bases left in between. The CDR3 runs 15 residues. This CDR3 is CASSRPGPTGETQYF. The CDR3 coding sequence is TGCGCCAGCAGCCGTCCGGGACCGACCGGGGAGACCCAGTACTTC.

The CDR3 DNA reads TGTGCCTGGAGTGTCGGGGGCGGTAGCACAGATACGCAGTATTTT. Protein product: CAWSVGGGSTDTQYF. The chain carries TRBV30 and TRBJ2-3; D may be TRBD1 or TRBD2 (6 bases each). V gave up 0 bases and J gave up 0 bases, with 10 bases separating them. CDR1 and CDR2 (germline): GTSNPN, SVGIG (reference sequence). The CDR3 covers 15 residues.

The J gene is TRBJ1-6, the V gene TRBV4-2; perhaps TRBD1 as D (6 bases). The V end was cut by 0 bases, the J end by 7 bases, with 13 bases between. Germline V lookup: CDR1 LGHNA, CDR2 YNFKEQ. The CDR3 covers 16 residues. Written as DNA, the CDR3 is TGTGCCAGCAGCCAAGATATCGGGGGCGAGAATTCACCCCTCCACTTT. It is translated as CASSQDIGGENSPLHF.

The chain employs TRBV7-2 and TRBJ2-3, with D uncertain. Germline V gives CDR1 SGHTA, CDR2 FQGNSA. V shed 5 bases and J shed 8 bases, with 11 bases lying between them. There are 12 residues in the CDR3. The CDR3 nucleotides are TGTGCCAGCAGCACCATGGGCAGTACGCAGTATTTT. It codes for CASSTMGSTQYF.

As to this clonotype: Its ends do not fully match the called genes, so a read error is possible. The chain links TRBV7-7 to TRBJ2-3; D ambiguous. In germline, CDR1 is SSHAT, CDR2 FNYEAQ (reference sequence). The CDR3 spans 13 residues. CDR3 bases: TGTGCTAGCAGCTTCGGACCCACAGATACGCAGTATTTT. Amino acid sequence: CASSFGPTDTQYF. Complete variable domain (other parts from reference TRBV7-7 and TRBJ2-3): GAGVSQSPRYKVTKRGQDVTLRCDPISSHATLYWYQQALGQGPEFLTYFNYEAQPDKSGLPSDRFSAERPEGSISTLTIQRTEQRDSAMYRCASSFGPTDTQYFGPGTRLTVL.

The chain employs TRBV12-3 or TRBV12-4 and TRBJ1-1, with D tentatively TRBD1 (5 bases). The CDR3 loop spans 16 amino acids. The V and J ends lost 4 bases and 4 bases respectively, with 19 bases between them. Written as DNA, the CDR3 is TGTGCCAGCAGTTCCCGGACAATCCCGGGGGGCACTGAAGCTTTCTTT. Residues: CASSSRTIPGGTEAFF.

The count of this clonotype is one. The chain links TRBV12-3 or TRBV12-4 to TRBJ1-2; possible D gene TRBD1, 5 bases. Deletions cut 4 bases from V and 4 bases from J, with 16 bases between. CDR3 length equals 15 residues. In DNA form, the CDR3 reads TGTGCCAGCAGTTCGCCAGGGAGGAGTATCTATGGCTACACCTTC. Encoded protein: CASSSPGRSIYGYTF.

The sample holds one count of this clonotype. The chain combines TRBV6-2 or TRBV6-3 with TRBJ2-3; D is perhaps TRBD2 (5 bases). CDR1 is MNHEY and CDR2 is SVGEGT in the germline V gene. The CDR3 sequence is 11 residues long. V shed 6 bases and J shed 8 bases, with 9 bases lying between them. CDR3: CASRWTATQYF. The DNA for the CDR3 is TGTGCCAGCAGGTGGACTGCTACGCAGTATTTT.

J is TRBJ2-1 and V is TRBV30, with 7 bases that match TRBD2. Looked up from germline, CDR1 is GTSNPN and CDR2 is SVGIG (reference sequence). V lost 0 bases to trimming and J lost 3 bases; unmatched junction nucleotides: 5. This CDR3 spans 15 amino acids. The CDR3 DNA is TGTGCCTGGAGTGTTCGGGGGGACCTCTACAATGAGCAGTTCTTC. Its protein product is CAWSVRGDLYNEQFF.